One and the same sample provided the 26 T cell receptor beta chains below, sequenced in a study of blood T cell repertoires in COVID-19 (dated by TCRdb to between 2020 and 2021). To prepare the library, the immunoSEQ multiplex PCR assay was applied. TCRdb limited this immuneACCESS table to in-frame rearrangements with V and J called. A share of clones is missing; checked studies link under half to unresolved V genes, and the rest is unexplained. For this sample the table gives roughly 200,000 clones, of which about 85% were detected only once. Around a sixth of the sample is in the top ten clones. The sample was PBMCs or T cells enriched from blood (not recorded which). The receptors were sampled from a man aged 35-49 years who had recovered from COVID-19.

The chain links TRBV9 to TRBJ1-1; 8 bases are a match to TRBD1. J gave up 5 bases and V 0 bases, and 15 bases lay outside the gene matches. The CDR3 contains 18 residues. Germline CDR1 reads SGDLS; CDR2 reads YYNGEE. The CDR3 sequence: CASSVDDRGLVFWTEAFF. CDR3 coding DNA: TGTGCCAGCAGCGTAGACGACAGGGGTTTAGTATTCTGGACTGAAGCTTTCTTT.

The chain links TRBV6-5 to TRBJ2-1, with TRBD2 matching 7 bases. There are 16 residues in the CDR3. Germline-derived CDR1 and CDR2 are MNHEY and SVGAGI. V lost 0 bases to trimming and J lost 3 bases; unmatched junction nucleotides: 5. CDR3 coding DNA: TGTGCCAGCAGTTACTCAAAGGCTAGCGGCTACAATGAGCAGTTCTTC. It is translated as CASSYSKASGYNEQFF.

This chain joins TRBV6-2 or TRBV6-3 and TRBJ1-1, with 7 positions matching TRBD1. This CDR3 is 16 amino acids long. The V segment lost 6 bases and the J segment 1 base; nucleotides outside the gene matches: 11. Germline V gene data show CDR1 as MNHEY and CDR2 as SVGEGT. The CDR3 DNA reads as TGTGCCAGCAGCCCAACCCTAGACAGGGCGAACACTGAAGCTTTCTTT. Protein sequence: CASSPTLDRANTEAFF.

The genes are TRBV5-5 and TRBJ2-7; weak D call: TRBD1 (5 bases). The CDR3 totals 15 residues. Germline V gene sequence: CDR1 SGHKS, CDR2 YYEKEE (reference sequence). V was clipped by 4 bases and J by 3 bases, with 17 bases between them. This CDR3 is CASSRDPPRGYEQYF. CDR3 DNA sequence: TGTGCCAGCAGCCGAGACCCCCCTAGGGGCTACGAGCAGTACTTC.

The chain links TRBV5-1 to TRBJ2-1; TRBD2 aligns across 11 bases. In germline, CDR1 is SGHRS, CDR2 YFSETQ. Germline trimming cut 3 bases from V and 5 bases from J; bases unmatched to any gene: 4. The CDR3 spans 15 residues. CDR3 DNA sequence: TGCGCCAGCAGCTACCTAGCGGGAGGACACAATGAGCAGTTCTTC. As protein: CASSYLAGGHNEQFF.

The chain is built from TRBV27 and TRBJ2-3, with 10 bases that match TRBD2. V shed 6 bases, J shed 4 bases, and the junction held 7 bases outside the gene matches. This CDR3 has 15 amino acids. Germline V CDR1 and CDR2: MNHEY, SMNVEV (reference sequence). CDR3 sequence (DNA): TGTGCCAGCAGCCCGCTAGCGGGAGTTGCAGATACGCAGTATTTT. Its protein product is CASSPLAGVADTQYF.

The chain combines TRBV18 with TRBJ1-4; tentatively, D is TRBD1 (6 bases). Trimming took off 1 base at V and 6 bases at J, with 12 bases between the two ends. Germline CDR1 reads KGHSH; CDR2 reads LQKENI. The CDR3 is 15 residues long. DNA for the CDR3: TGTGCCAGCTCACCACGCAGGGGTGGGGATGAAAAACTGTTTTTT. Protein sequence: CASSPRRGGDEKLFF.

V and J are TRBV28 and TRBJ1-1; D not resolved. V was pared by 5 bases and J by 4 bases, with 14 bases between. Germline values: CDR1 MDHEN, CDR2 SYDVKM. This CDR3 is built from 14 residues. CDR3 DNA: TGTGCCAGCAGTATACCCGGGGTTCGCACTGAAGCTTTCTTT. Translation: CASSIPGVRTEAFF.

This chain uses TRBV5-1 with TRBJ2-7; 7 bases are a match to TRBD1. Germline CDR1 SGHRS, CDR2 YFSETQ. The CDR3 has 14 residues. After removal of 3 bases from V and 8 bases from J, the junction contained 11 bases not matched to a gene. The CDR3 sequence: CASSYSTGQGQQYF. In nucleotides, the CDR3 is TGCGCCAGCAGCTATTCGACAGGGCAGGGACAGCAGTACTTC.

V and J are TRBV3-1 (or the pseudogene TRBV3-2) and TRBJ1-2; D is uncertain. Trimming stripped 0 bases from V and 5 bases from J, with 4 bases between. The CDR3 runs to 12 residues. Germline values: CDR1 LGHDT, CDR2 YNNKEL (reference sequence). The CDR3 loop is CASSQEAYGYTF. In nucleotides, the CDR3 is TGTGCCAGCAGCCAAGAAGCGTATGGCTACACCTTC.

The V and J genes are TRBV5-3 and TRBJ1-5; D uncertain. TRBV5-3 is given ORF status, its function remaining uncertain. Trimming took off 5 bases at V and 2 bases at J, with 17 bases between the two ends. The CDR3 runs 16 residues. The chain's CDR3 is CARRGFPRVGNQPQHF. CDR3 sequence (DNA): TGTGCCAGAAGGGGGTTCCCGAGGGTAGGCAATCAGCCCCAGCATTTT.

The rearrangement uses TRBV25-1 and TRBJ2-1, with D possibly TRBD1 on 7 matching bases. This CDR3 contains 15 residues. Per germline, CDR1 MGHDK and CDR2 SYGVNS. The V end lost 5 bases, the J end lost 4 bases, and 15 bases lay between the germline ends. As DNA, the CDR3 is TGTGCCAGCAGTAACGGGGGACAGCCGTACAATGAGCAGTTCTTC. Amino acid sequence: CASSNGGQPYNEQFF.

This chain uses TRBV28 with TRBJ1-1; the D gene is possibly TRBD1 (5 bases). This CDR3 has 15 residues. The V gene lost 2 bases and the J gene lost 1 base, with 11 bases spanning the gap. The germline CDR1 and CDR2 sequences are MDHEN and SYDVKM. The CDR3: CASSLGGSGNTEAFF. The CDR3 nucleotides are TGTGCCAGCAGTTTAGGGGGGTCAGGGAACACTGAAGCTTTCTTT.

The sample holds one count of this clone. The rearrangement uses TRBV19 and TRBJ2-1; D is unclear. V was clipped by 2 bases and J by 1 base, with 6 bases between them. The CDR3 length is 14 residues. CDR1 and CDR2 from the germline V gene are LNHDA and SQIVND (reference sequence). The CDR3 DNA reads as TGTGCCAGTAGTATACAGGTATCCTACAATGAGCAGTTCTTC. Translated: CASSIQVSYNEQFF. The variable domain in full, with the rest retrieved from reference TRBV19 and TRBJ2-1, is DGGITQSPKYLFRKEGQNVTLSCEQNLNHDAMYWYRQDPGQGLRLIYYSQIVNDFQKGDIAEGYSVSREKKESFPLTVTSAQKNPTAFYLCASSIQVSYNEQFFGPGTRLTVL.

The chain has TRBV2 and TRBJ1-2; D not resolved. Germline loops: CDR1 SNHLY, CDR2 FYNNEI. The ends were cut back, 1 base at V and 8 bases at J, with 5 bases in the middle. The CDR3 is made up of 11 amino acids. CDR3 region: CASSEGLGYTF. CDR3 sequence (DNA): TGTGCCAGCAGTGAAGGGCTCGGCTACACCTTC.

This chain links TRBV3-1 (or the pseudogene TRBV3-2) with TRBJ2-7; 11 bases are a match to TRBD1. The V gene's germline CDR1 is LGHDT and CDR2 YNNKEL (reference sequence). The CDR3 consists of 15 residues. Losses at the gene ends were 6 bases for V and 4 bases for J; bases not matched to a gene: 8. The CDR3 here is CASSTSGTGGYEQYF. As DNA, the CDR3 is TGTGCCAGCAGTACTTCCGGGACAGGGGGGTACGAGCAGTACTTC.

CDR3 DNA: TGTGCCATCAGGGACAGCGATGGGGATACGCAGTATTTT. Its protein product is CAIRDSDGDTQYF. The V gene is TRBV10-3, the J gene TRBJ2-3, with D possibly being TRBD1 (6 bases). Germline V gene data show CDR1 as ENHRY and CDR2 as SYGVKD. The CDR3 runs 13 residues. V was pared by 6 bases and J by 6 bases, with 13 bases between.

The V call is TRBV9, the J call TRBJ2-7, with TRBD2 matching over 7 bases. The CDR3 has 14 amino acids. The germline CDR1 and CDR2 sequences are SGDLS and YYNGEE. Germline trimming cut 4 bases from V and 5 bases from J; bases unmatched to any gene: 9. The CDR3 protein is CASSRLASSHEQYF. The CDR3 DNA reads TGTGCCAGCAGCCGACTAGCATCATCCCACGAGCAGTACTTC.

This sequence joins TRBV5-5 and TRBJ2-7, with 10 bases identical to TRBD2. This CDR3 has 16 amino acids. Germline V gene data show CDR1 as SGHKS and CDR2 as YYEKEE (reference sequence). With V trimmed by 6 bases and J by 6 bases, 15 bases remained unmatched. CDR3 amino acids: CASTSYPSGSYSEQYF. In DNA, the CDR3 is TGTGCCAGCACATCTTACCCTAGCGGGAGTTATTCCGAGCAGTACTTC.

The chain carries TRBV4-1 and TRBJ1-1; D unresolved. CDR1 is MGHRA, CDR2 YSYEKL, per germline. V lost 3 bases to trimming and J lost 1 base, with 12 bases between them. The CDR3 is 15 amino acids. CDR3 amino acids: CASSQPQGRNTEAFF. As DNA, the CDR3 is TGCGCCAGCAGCCAGCCCCAAGGGAGGAACACTGAAGCTTTCTTT.

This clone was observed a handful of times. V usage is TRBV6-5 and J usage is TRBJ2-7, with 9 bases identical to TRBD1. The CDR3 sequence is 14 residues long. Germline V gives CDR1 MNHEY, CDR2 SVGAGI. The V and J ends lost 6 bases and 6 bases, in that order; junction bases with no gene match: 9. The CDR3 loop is CASSLDRGRPEQYF. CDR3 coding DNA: TGTGCCAGCAGCTTAGACAGGGGGAGACCCGAGCAGTACTTC.

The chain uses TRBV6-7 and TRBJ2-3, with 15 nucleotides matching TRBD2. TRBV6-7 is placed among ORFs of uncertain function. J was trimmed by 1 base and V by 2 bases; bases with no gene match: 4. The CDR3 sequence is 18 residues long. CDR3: CASSYGTSGRHGTDTQYF. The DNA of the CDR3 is TGTGCCAGCAGTTACGGGACTAGCGGGAGGCACGGCACAGATACGCAGTATTTT.

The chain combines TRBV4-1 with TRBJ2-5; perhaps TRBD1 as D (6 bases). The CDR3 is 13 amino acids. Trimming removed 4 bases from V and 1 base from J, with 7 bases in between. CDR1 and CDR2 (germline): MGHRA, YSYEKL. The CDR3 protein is CASSRTAQETQYF. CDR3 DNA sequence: TGCGCCAGCAGCCGGACAGCCCAAGAGACCCAGTACTTC.

CDR3 residues: CASRKADSRNSPLHF. The CDR3 DNA follows: TGTGCCAGCCGAAAGGCAGACAGTAGAAATTCACCCCTCCACTTT. This sequence joins TRBV2 and TRBJ1-6; tentatively, D is TRBD1 (5 bases). Trimming shortened V by 8 bases and J by 7 bases, and 18 bases separated the two germline ends. Per the germline V gene, CDR1 is SNHLY and CDR2 is FYNNEI. This CDR3 is 15 amino acids long.

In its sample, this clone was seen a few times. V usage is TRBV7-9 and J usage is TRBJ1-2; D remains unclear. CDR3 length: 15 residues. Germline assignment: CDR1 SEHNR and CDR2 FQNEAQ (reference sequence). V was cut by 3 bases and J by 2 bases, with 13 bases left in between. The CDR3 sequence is CASSLSLGSNYGYTF. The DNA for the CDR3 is TGTGCCAGCAGCTTGTCACTAGGGTCCAACTATGGCTACACCTTC.

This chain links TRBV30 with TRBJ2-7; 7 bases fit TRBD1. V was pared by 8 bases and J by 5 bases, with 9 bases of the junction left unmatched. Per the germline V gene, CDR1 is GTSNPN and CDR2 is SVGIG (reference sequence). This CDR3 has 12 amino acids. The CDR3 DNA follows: TGTGCCCAGATCGAGGGGGCCCACGAGCAGTACTTC. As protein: CAQIEGAHEQYF.